The T cell receptor (beta chain) under discussion was sequenced for a study of shared clonotypes between healthy human individuals. Germline V gene data show CDR1 as KGHSH and CDR2 as LQKENI. The CDR3 consists of 14 residues. V gave up 5 bases and J gave up 3 bases; unmatched junction bases: 6. Repertoires were generated with immunoSEQ multiplex PCR, while TCRdb's copy carries only in-frame clones and drops some. This table has about half a million clones, 79% appearing once. Sequenced: PBMCs. The chain links TRBV18 to TRBJ1-1; 7 bases are shared with TRBD1. The source is a woman aged 40 to 50 in good health. Some clones in this sample may be carry-over from other donors' samples. The CDR3 region is CASSSDRRDTEAFF. The CDR3, as DNA: TGTGCCAGCTCATCGGACAGGAGAGACACTGAAGCTTTCTTT.